This T cell receptor beta chain was retrieved from a study of T-cell memory formation after mild COVID-19. CDR1 and CDR2 from the germline V gene are SGHRS and YFSETQ. The CDR3 runs to 16 residues. With 4 bases clipped from V and 4 bases from J, the junction kept 8 bases outside the gene matches. Each CDR3 protein gets one entry after TCRdb re-called the 5' RACE reads with MiXCR. The table includes about 200,000 distinct CDR3 sequences, roughly 17% detected once. The TCR sequence derives from an adult woman who had mild COVID-19 (a few samples of this study predate the infection). Cell type and time point are not known. The sample comprised PBMCs or a T cell subset sorted from them (not recorded which). This chain joins TRBV5-1 and TRBJ2-2; 9 bases are shared with TRBD1. The CDR3 sequence is CASSANRGRGTGELFF. The CDR3, as DNA: TGCGCCAGCAGCGCCAACAGGGGGCGCGGCACCGGGGAGCTGTTTTTT.